The clone carrying this T cell receptor (beta chain) turned up a few times. Its antigen is undetermined. This record belongs to a study of Ad26.COV2.S vaccination and SARS-CoV-2 variants. Study outcomes and limitations: Recipients of vaccine and of placebo showed similar breadth of their non-spike TCR repertoires. Measurements of TCR breadth and depth may have given underestimates of the total T cell responses.

The sample's treatment: some 20 received Ad26.COV2.S at low or high dose, single or two shots; about 5 received placebo; per-sample allocation not given. Collection of the samples took place on day 63 after the first injection of vaccine or placebo. A Boston donor was an adult aged 18-55 years. An Ad26 vector carrying the Wuhan-strain SARS-CoV-2 spike served as the vaccine. The table came from immunoSEQ multiplex PCR; TCRdb's copy has only in-frame clones and leaves some out. The sample holds around 250,000 clones; around 85% are singletons and the top ten take 2.5% to 3.5%. With 4 bases clipped from V and 7 bases from J, the junction kept 4 bases outside the gene matches. The length of the CDR3 is 13 residues. Germline assignment: CDR1 SGHDT and CDR2 YYEEEE.

This clonotype was sampled from a person between 18 and 60 years old who received the Ad26.COV2.S COVID-19 vaccine or a placebo. The V and J genes are TRBV5-6 and TRBJ2-1, with 8 bases that match TRBD2. Sequencing was performed on peripheral blood, taken in a trial of Ad26.COV2.S vaccine versus placebo. CDR3 in DNA: TGTGCCAGCAGCCCGGGGGGGTTTAATGAGCAGTTCTTC. Amino acid sequence: CASSPGGFNEQFF.